These 6 T cell receptor beta chains share one sample of origin, sequenced in a study of identical twins. One entry per CDR3 protein results from TCRdb running MiXCR on the 5' RACE reads. Among approximately 1.8 million distinct CDR3 sequences listed, under 35% were seen once. The material sequenced was cord blood. Receptors were obtained from a newborn girl in good health.

This clonotype was detected only a few times. This chain connects TRBV28 to TRBJ2-7; 7 bases align to TRBD2. CDR1 and CDR2 (germline): MDHEN, SYDVKM. This CDR3 comprises 16 residues. The trim removed 1 base at V and 3 bases at J, leaving 9 bases unmatched. As DNA, the CDR3 is TGTGCCAGCAGTTTATACTCGGGACTAACTAGCTACGAGCAGTACTTC. Translation: CASSLYSGLTSYEQYF.

The chain combines TRBV27 with TRBJ2-1; TRBD2 matches 10 bases. Germline V gives CDR1 MNHEY, CDR2 SMNVEV (reference sequence). The CDR3 sequence is 17 residues long. V shed 3 bases and J 2 bases; nucleotides not matched to a gene: 7. The CDR3 region is CASSLRASGGPYNEQFF. CDR3 DNA: TGTGCCAGCAGTTTGAGGGCTAGCGGGGGTCCCTACAATGAGCAGTTCTTC.

The V call is TRBV20-1, the J call TRBJ2-7; D not resolved. Germline-derived CDR1 and CDR2 are DFQATT and SNEGSKA (reference sequence). The CDR3 has 12 residues. Trimming cost V 7 bases and J 3 bases, with 13 bases left between them. This CDR3 reads CSVGRWGYEQYF. The CDR3 DNA follows: TGCAGTGTCGGAAGGTGGGGCTACGAGCAGTACTTC.

The rearrangement joins TRBV4-2 to TRBJ2-5; the match to TRBD2 covers 7 bases. V was pared by 0 bases and J by 11 bases, with 12 bases of the junction left unmatched. In germline, CDR1 is LGHNA, CDR2 YNFKEQ. This CDR3 has 15 amino acids. The CDR3 region has the DNA TGTGCCAGCAGCCAAGACGGGAGGACGGGTTGGGAGCAGTACTTC. It translates to CASSQDGRTGWEQYF.

The chain has TRBV7-2 and TRBJ1-1, with 8 positions matching TRBD1. V was pared by 5 bases and J by 6 bases, with 8 bases of the junction left unmatched. This CDR3 comprises 14 residues. The germline gives CDR1 SGHTA, CDR2 FQGNSA. Written as DNA, the CDR3 is TGTGCCAGCAGCCGGGGACAGGCGGCGGCTGAAGCTTTCTTT. Encoded protein: CASSRGQAAAEAFF.

The chain uses TRBV2 and TRBJ2-2; D remains ambiguous. V lost 6 bases and J 2 bases, leaving 13 bases between the germline ends. Per germline, CDR1 SNHLY and CDR2 FYNNEI. The CDR3 sequence is 15 residues long. The CDR3 loop is CASRVTLGNTGELFF. The CDR3 region has the DNA TGTGCCAGCAGGGTGACACTTGGTAACACCGGGGAGCTGTTTTTT.